The text below deals with one T cell receptor beta chain. Under the authors' procedure: Amplification with reference gene primers provided the estimates of nucleated cell counts. Libraries were prepared by immunoSEQ multiplex PCR; TCRdb keeps only in-frame clonotypes and omits some of them. D and trimming were read from the DNA, whereas the V and J calls and clone size are those reported in that table. This sample carries 250,000 or so clones, about 86% of them seen once, and the ten largest clones take approximately 6.2%. This sample was taken from a study of blood T cell repertoires in COVID-19. Study-level information: Spain, Italy and the United States supplied samples that represented acute and convalescent COVID-19. PBMCs, B-cell-depleted T cells, or T cells provided the cDNA or gDNA that made up the material.

CDR1 and CDR2 from the germline V gene are LNHNV and YYDKDF (reference sequence). V lost 0 bases to trimming and J lost 7 bases, with 9 bases between them. The CDR3 is 13 residues long. The clonotype was recovered from a man aged 55-75 years with acute or convalescent COVID-19. The source material was peripheral blood. The chain joins TRBV15 to TRBJ1-1; D is undetermined. The CDR3 here is CATSRDRVNEAFF. The CDR3 coding sequence is TGTGCCACCAGCAGAGATCGGGTAAATGAAGCTTTCTTT.